This entry lists 27 T cell receptor beta chains sequenced from one sample in a study of blood T cell repertoires in COVID-19. TCRdb's copy holds only in-frame clones and misses some; the assay was immunoSEQ multiplex PCR. Among 140,000 to 150,000 clones, approximately 83% were seen once, and the ten largest hold 8%. The sequenced material came from peripheral blood. Source of these receptors: a woman aged 55-69 years with COVID-19, enrolled during active disease.

The V gene is TRBV29-1, the J gene TRBJ1-2, with a tentative D call TRBD1 (5 bases). Germline V lookup: CDR1 SQVTM, CDR2 ANQGSEA. The CDR3 has 12 amino acids. The V end lost 5 bases, the J end lost 4 bases, and 11 bases lay between the germline ends. The CDR3 nucleotides are TGCAGCGTTCCACAGGAGTCCTATGGCTACACCTTC. Its translation is CSVPQESYGYTF.

This chain joins TRBV7-2 and TRBJ1-2; a possible D gene is TRBD1 (6 bases). The CDR3 spans 13 residues. Germline V gene data show CDR1 as SGHTA and CDR2 as FQGNSA. V was cut by 2 bases and J by 7 bases, with 11 bases left in between. The CDR3 DNA reads as TGTGCCAGCAGCTTAAACAGGGAGGGTGGCTACACCTTC. Translating it yields CASSLNREGGYTF. Full variable domain (missing parts from reference TRBV7-2 and TRBJ1-2): GAGVSQSPSNKVTEKGKDVELRCDPISGHTALYWYRQSLGQGLEFLIYFQGNSAPDKSGLPSDRFSAERTGGSVSTLTIQRTQQEDSAVYLCASSLNREGGYTFGSGTRLTVV.

The rearrangement uses TRBV10-3 and TRBJ2-7; 9 nucleotides match TRBD1. Germline CDR1 ENHRY, CDR2 SYGVKD. The V segment lost 8 bases and the J segment 5 bases; nucleotides outside the gene matches: 7. This CDR3 is built from 13 residues. In nucleotides, the CDR3 is TGTGCCATCGGACAGGGGAAAGTTGACGAGCAGTACTTC. Translated, it gives CAIGQGKVDEQYF.

The chain recombines TRBV19 with TRBJ1-5, with 12 bases identical to TRBD1. This CDR3 has 15 amino acids. Germline V CDR1 and CDR2: LNHDA, SQIVND (reference sequence). The junction had 6 bases not matched to a gene; V was cut back by 6 bases and J by 6 bases. CDR3 bases: TGTGCCAGTAGGGACGGGACAGGGGGCTTTCAGCCCCAGCATTTT. Its protein product is CASRDGTGGFQPQHF. Full variable domain (outside the CDR3, taken from reference TRBV19 and TRBJ1-5): DGGITQSPKYLFRKEGQNVTLSCEQNLNHDAMYWYRQDPGQGLRLIYYSQIVNDFQKGDIAEGYSVSREKKESFPLTVTSAQKNPTAFYLCASRDGTGGFQPQHFGDGTRLSIL.

A few counts support this clone. This chain uses TRBV7-9 with TRBJ1-3; D call uncertain. Trimming cost V 4 bases and J 2 bases, with 12 bases left between them. Germline V gives CDR1 SEHNR, CDR2 FQNEAQ (reference sequence). The CDR3 has 15 amino acids. CDR3 in amino acids: CASSSYSLTGNTIYF. CDR3 sequence (DNA): TGTGCCAGCAGCTCCTACAGCCTCACTGGAAACACCATATATTTT.

The rearrangement uses TRBV19 and TRBJ1-5, with D hard to call. This CDR3 spans 12 amino acids. The germline V gene encodes CDR1 LNHDA and CDR2 SQIVND (reference sequence). The ends were cut back, 8 bases at V and 0 bases at J, with 5 bases in the middle. The CDR3 DNA is TGTGCCAGTCAGGATAGCAATCAGCCCCAGCATTTT. As protein: CASQDSNQPQHF.

The J gene is TRBJ2-7, the V gene TRBV9; the D gene is possibly TRBD1 (6 bases). This CDR3 contains 15 residues. Germline CDR1 SGDLS, CDR2 YYNGEE. Trimming took off 0 bases at V and 3 bases at J, with 13 bases between the two ends. The CDR3 spells CASSVATDSLYEQYF. CDR3 coding DNA: TGTGCCAGCAGCGTAGCTACGGACAGCCTCTACGAGCAGTACTTC.

The chain is built from TRBV5-6 and TRBJ2-5; D is possibly TRBD2 (7 bases). The V end was cut by 0 bases, the J end by 5 bases, with 20 bases between. Per the germline V gene, CDR1 is SGHDT and CDR2 is YYEEEE. The CDR3 is 17 residues long. The CDR3 is CASSLAGSAGDTETQYF. CDR3 bases: TGTGCCAGCAGCTTGGCCGGGTCGGCGGGGGACACGGAGACCCAGTACTTC.

The gene calls are TRBV19 and TRBJ1-6; 8 bases are a match to TRBD1. V was pared by 3 bases and J by 0 bases, with 1 base of the junction left unmatched. CDR3 length: 16 amino acids. Germline assignment: CDR1 LNHDA and CDR2 SQIVND (reference sequence). CDR3 residues: CASSMDRVSYNSPLHF. Here the CDR3 DNA reads TGTGCCAGTAGTATGGACAGGGTCTCCTATAATTCACCCCTCCACTTT.

The rearrangement joins TRBV19 to TRBJ2-1, with D unclear. Germline CDR1 LNHDA, CDR2 SQIVND (reference sequence). V shed 7 bases and J shed 10 bases, with 11 bases lying between them. This CDR3 comprises 11 residues. CDR3 sequence: CASISGREQFF. The DNA of the CDR3 is TGTGCCAGTATTAGTGGGCGCGAGCAGTTCTTC.

The chain uses TRBV19 and TRBJ2-3; TRBD1 might be the D (6 bases). Trimming removed 5 bases from V and 3 bases from J, with 21 bases in between. This CDR3 spans 17 amino acids. Germline assignment: CDR1 LNHDA and CDR2 SQIVND (reference sequence). The CDR3 sequence: CASSHISPGARTDTQYF. DNA of the CDR3: TGTGCCAGTAGTCATATTTCCCCAGGGGCTAGGACAGATACGCAGTATTTT.

The J gene is TRBJ1-1, the V gene TRBV19; D not certain. V was shortened by 6 bases and J by 3 bases, with 11 bases between the two germline ends. Germline lookup yields CDR1 LNHDA and CDR2 SQIVND (reference sequence). This CDR3 has 13 residues. The CDR3 protein is CASRTPQYTEAFF. In nucleotides, the CDR3 is TGTGCCAGTAGGACACCACAGTACACTGAAGCTTTCTTT.

This clone appeared a single time. V is TRBV2 and J is TRBJ1-2; 9 positions match TRBD1. The CDR3 runs 12 residues. V shed 6 bases, J shed 5 bases, and the junction held 1 base outside the gene matches. In germline, CDR1 is SNHLY, CDR2 FYNNEI. The CDR3 loop is CASRGTGYGYTF. CDR3 nucleotide sequence: TGTGCCAGCAGGGGGACAGGGTATGGCTACACCTTC.

This chain uses TRBV2 with TRBJ2-7, with TRBD2 identical over 9 bases. Germline CDR1 reads SNHLY; CDR2 reads FYNNEI. The CDR3 has 16 amino acids. V dropped 0 bases and J dropped 4; count of bases not matched to a gene: 7. The CDR3 spells CASSEATLAGNYEQYF. CDR3 DNA sequence: TGTGCCAGCAGTGAAGCCACCCTAGCGGGGAATTACGAGCAGTACTTC.

The chain carries TRBV7-2 and TRBJ2-1, with TRBD2 matching over 7 bases. With V trimmed by 6 bases and J by 9 bases, 14 bases remained unmatched. The CDR3 length is 15 residues. Germline V CDR1 and CDR2: SGHTA, FQGNSA. CDR3 loop: CASRLGGGSRREQFF. CDR3 sequence (DNA): TGTGCCAGCAGGCTAGGCGGGGGTTCTAGGCGTGAGCAGTTCTTC.

V is TRBV3-1 (or the pseudogene TRBV3-2) and J is TRBJ1-2; 10 positions match TRBD1. Germline values: CDR1 LGHDT, CDR2 YNNKEL (reference sequence). The CDR3 loop spans 16 amino acids. V lost 4 bases to trimming and J lost 4 bases; unmatched junction nucleotides: 9. CDR3 sequence: CASSPPTGGGIYGYTF. Written as DNA, the CDR3 is TGTGCCAGCAGCCCACCGACAGGGGGCGGAATCTATGGCTACACCTTC.

The chain joins TRBV28 to TRBJ2-7; D is perhaps TRBD1 (5 bases). Germline values: CDR1 MDHEN, CDR2 SYDVKM. This CDR3 region has 12 residues. V was trimmed by 3 bases and J by 7 bases, leaving 10 bases between them. The CDR3 spells CASSFQGMEQYF. CDR3 coding DNA: TGTGCCAGCAGTTTCCAGGGAATGGAGCAGTACTTC.

The J gene is TRBJ1-1, the V gene TRBV5-1; 7 bases are shared with TRBD1. J gave up 1 base and V 5 bases, and 5 bases lay outside the gene matches. This CDR3 is 14 amino acids long. Germline CDR1 is SGHRS and CDR2 is YFSETQ. DNA for the CDR3: TGCGCCAGCAGACTAACAGGGGAGAACACTGAAGCTTTCTTT. This sequence encodes CASRLTGENTEAFF.

CDR3 sequence (DNA): TGTGCCAGTAGGTTGGGGGGTCTCACAGATACGCAGTATTTT. Translated: CASRLGGLTDTQYF. The V gene is TRBV19, the J gene TRBJ2-3, with D possibly matching TRBD2 (6 bases). This CDR3 comprises 14 residues. Germline V CDR1 and CDR2: LNHDA, SQIVND (reference sequence). V lost 6 bases, J lost 2 bases, and 12 bases lay in between.

This sequence joins TRBV5-5 and TRBJ1-5, with 9 bases lining up with TRBD1. CDR3 length: 18 amino acids. Germline CDR1 and CDR2: SGHKS and YYEKEE (reference sequence). V lost 3 bases to trimming and J lost 3 bases; unmatched junction nucleotides: 13. The CDR3 loop reads CASSSRLTGGTINQPQHF. The CDR3 bases are TGTGCCAGCAGCTCCCGATTAACAGGGGGCACGATCAATCAGCCCCAGCATTTT. The complete variable domain, with remaining parts taken from reference TRBV5-5 and TRBJ1-5, reads DAGVTQSPTHLIKTRGQQVTLRCSPISGHKSVSWYQQVLGQGPQFIFQYYEKEERGRGNFPDRFSARQFPNYSSELNVNALLLGDSALYLCASSSRLTGGTINQPQHFGDGTRLSIL.

V is TRBV11-2 and J is TRBJ1-4, with 7 bases aligning to TRBD1. This CDR3 comprises 15 residues. Germline V CDR1 and CDR2: SGHAT, FQNNGV. V was clipped by 3 bases and J by 5 bases; unmatched bases: 6. Here the CDR3 DNA reads TGTGCCAGCAGCTTTGGGGGGACAGTAAATGAAAAACTGTTTTTT. Translated: CASSFGGTVNEKLFF. Full variable domain (rest looked up from reference TRBV11-2 and TRBJ1-4): EAGVAQSPRYKIIEKRQSVAFWCNPISGHATLYWYQQILGQGPKLLIQFQNNGVVDDSQLPKDRFSAERLKGVDSTLKIQPAKLEDSAVYLCASSFGGTVNEKLFFGSGTQLSVL.

V is TRBV5-6 and J is TRBJ1-1; a weak D match, TRBD1 (5 bases). With 3 bases removed from V and 1 base from J, the gap between germline ends came to 10 bases. This CDR3 has 14 amino acids. Germline-derived CDR1 and CDR2 are SGHDT and YYEEEE. CDR3 sequence (DNA): TGTGCCAGCAGCTCGATTGACAGGAACACTGAAGCTTTCTTT. It translates to CASSSIDRNTEAFF. Together with reference TRBV5-6 and TRBJ1-1, the CDR3 gives the full variable domain: DAGVTQSPTHLIKTRGQQVTLRCSPKSGHDTVSWYQQALGQGPQFIFQYYEEEERQRGNFPDRFSGHQFPNYSSELNVNALLLGDSALYLCASSSIDRNTEAFFGQGTRLTVV.

The count of this clone is one. Different DNA sequences within this sample yield the same CDR3. The V call is TRBV18, the J call TRBJ2-7; D is uncertain. The CDR3 is 13 amino acids. V was trimmed by 3 bases and J by 2 bases, leaving 8 bases between them. CDR1 and CDR2 (germline): KGHSH, LQKENI. CDR3 bases: TGTGCCAGCTCACCCCCCGGAGCCTACGAGCAGTACTTC. It specifies CASSPPGAYEQYF.

The J gene is TRBJ2-3, the V gene TRBV7-3, with 9 positions matching TRBD2. This CDR3 is built from 15 residues. Trimming cost V 3 bases and J 1 base; bases outside gene matches: 2. Germline loops: CDR1 SGHTA, CDR2 FQGTGA. CDR3 sequence reads: CASSFSGSGTDTQYF. CDR3 bases: TGTGCCAGCAGCTTTAGCGGGAGTGGCACAGATACGCAGTATTTT.

The J gene is TRBJ2-3, the V gene TRBV6-5, with 10 positions matching TRBD2. From germline, CDR1 is MNHEY and CDR2 SVGAGI. CDR3 length: 14 amino acids. J was trimmed by 3 bases and V by 10 bases; bases with no gene match: 7. The chain's CDR3 is CANKLSGGTDTQYF. CDR3 DNA sequence: TGTGCCAACAAGCTTAGCGGGGGGACAGATACGCAGTATTTT.

The chain is built from TRBV27 and TRBJ1-2, with 9 bases fitting TRBD1. The germline V gene encodes CDR1 MNHEY and CDR2 SMNVEV (reference sequence). The J segment lost 4 bases and the V segment lost 0 bases, leaving 6 bases of the junction unmatched. The length of the CDR3 is 16 residues. In nucleotides, the CDR3 is TGTGCCAGCAGTTTATCTTACAGGGGGCAGGGCTATGGCTACACCTTC. It yields the protein CASSLSYRGQGYGYTF.

The chain links TRBV27 to TRBJ1-2; D possibly corresponds to TRBD1 (6 bases). Trimming removed 3 bases at V and 8 bases at J, with 13 bases between. Per the germline V gene, CDR1 is MNHEY and CDR2 is SMNVEV (reference sequence). This CDR3 region has 13 residues. The chain's CDR3 is CASSLRGGVGYTF. The CDR3 DNA reads as TGTGCCAGCAGTTTGCGGGGGGGCGTCGGCTACACCTTC.